This TCR beta chain was obtained from a study of blood T cells in healthy people across ages. A word on this clonotype: The junction shows a germline mismatch at one end, possibly a read error.

Together with a sample-barcoded 5' primer, a J-beta primer mix was included in a second PCR lasting about 7 to 11 cycles. TCRdb ran MiXCR on the 5' RACE reads and lists one entry per CDR3 protein. The sample shows approximately 1,000,000 distinct CDR3 sequences, approximately 38% of them seen only once. In germline, CDR1 is MNHEY, CDR2 SVGAGI. The CDR3 consists of 17 residues. This chain uses TRBV6-5 with TRBJ2-3; 9 nucleotides align to TRBD2. The sequenced sample consisted of blood. This clonotype originated in a man younger than 35 in good health. The CDR3 loop is CARSYSPSGDSTDTQYF. The CDR3 DNA follows: TGTGCCCGCAGTTATTCCCCTAGCGGGGACAGCACAGATACGCAGTATTTT.